The next 24 T cell receptor beta chains were all read from a single sample in a study of blood T cells in healthy people across ages. Primed by a sample-barcoded 5' primer and a J-beta primer mix, a second PCR proceeded for 7 to 11 cycles. Each CDR3 protein gets one entry after TCRdb re-called the 5' RACE reads with MiXCR. The table lists roughly 800,000 distinct CDR3 sequences, about 48% of them singletons, with approximately 40% in the top ten. What was sequenced was blood. The receptors derive from a man aged 80 or over in good health.

The V call is TRBV6-4, the J call TRBJ1-1; D might be TRBD1 (6 bases). There are 14 residues in the CDR3. V lost 6 bases and J 5 bases, leaving 16 bases between the germline ends. Germline lookup yields CDR1 MRHNA and CDR2 SNTAGT. Written as DNA, the CDR3 is TGTGCCAGCAGAGCTACGGGGGCGCTTACTGAAGCTTTCTTT. Translation: CASRATGALTEAFF.

The V call is TRBV4-1, the J call TRBJ2-1; no clear D gene. Trimming stripped 0 bases from V and 3 bases from J, with 12 bases between. This CDR3 has 16 amino acids. Germline CDR1 reads MGHRA; CDR2 reads YSYEKL. CDR3 sequence: CASSQDSPASYNEQFF. The CDR3 coding sequence is TGCGCCAGCAGCCAAGATTCGCCAGCGAGCTACAATGAGCAGTTCTTC.

This clonotype has just a few counts. The chain couples TRBV2 to TRBJ1-2; TRBD1 matches at 8 bases. The CDR3 length is 12 residues. The V segment lost 7 bases and the J segment 4 bases; nucleotides outside the gene matches: 2. CDR1 is SNHLY, CDR2 FYNNEI, per germline. The chain's CDR3 is CASKGTGYGYTF. The CDR3 nucleotides are TGTGCCAGCAAGGGGACAGGCTATGGCTACACCTTC.

The sample holds many counts of this clonotype. The chain employs TRBV7-2 and TRBJ2-7; D perhaps matches TRBD2 (6 bases). Germline CDR1 is SGHTA and CDR2 is FQGNSA. The CDR3 has 13 residues. Trimming left V 10 bases short and J 2 bases short, with 15 bases between. The CDR3 here is CATTGLTTYEQYF. CDR3 coding DNA: TGTGCCACAACGGGACTTACCACCTACGAGCAGTACTTC.

This clonotype was recorded a few times. The chain is built from TRBV29-1 and TRBJ2-7; 14 bases match TRBD2. Looked up from germline, CDR1 is SQVTM and CDR2 is ANQGSEA. The CDR3 is 13 amino acids. V trimming: 6 bases; J trimming: 6 bases; junction bases outside the gene matches: 4. This CDR3 reads CSVAGTSGSEQYF. Written as DNA, the CDR3 is TGCAGCGTGGCCGGGACTAGCGGGAGCGAGCAGTACTTC.

The chain combines TRBV12-3 or TRBV12-4 with TRBJ1-5, with no clear D. V gave up 6 bases and J gave up 4 bases, with 10 bases separating them. The CDR3 has 13 residues. CDR3 sequence: CASSMGTNQPQHF. Here the CDR3 DNA reads TGTGCCAGCAGCATGGGCACAAATCAGCCCCAGCATTTT.

This clonotype turned up a few times. The chain has TRBV2 and TRBJ1-5; 7 bases are a match to TRBD1. The CDR3 extends over 15 amino acids. The germline V gene encodes CDR1 SNHLY and CDR2 FYNNEI. The V gene end was trimmed by 5 bases and the J gene end by 7 bases; junction bases not matched to a gene: 11. CDR3 region: CASSRQGVQGQPQHF. Written as DNA, the CDR3 is TGTGCCAGCAGTCGACAGGGAGTTCAGGGACAGCCCCAGCATTTT.

The rearrangement joins TRBV20-1 to TRBJ2-7, with 11 bases identical to TRBD2. The J call is doubtful: the DNA matches TRBJ2-5 better. The germline CDR1 and CDR2 sequences are DFQATT and SNEGSKA (reference sequence). The CDR3 consists of 15 residues. The CDR3 DNA sequence: TGCAGTGCTAGGATAGCGGGAGGGCCGGGTGAGACCCAGTACTTC. Its translation is CSARIAGGPGETQYF.

The rearrangement joins TRBV21-1 to TRBJ2-7; no DNA check was done on the table's D call, TRBD2. TRBV21-1 is tagged as a pseudogene. This CDR3 has 15 amino acids. The CDR3 DNA follows: TGTGCCAGCAGCAGGGGCCCGACCCATTCCTACGAGCAGTACTTC. Its protein is CASSRGPTHSYEQYF.

The J gene is TRBJ1-2, the V gene TRBV20-1; D gene uncertain. From germline, CDR1 is DFQATT and CDR2 SNEGSKA (reference sequence). This CDR3 region has 12 residues. Trimming left V 3 bases short and J 7 bases short, with 12 bases between. CDR3 coding DNA: TGCAGTGCTAGCTTTCGGGTTGCTGGCTACACCTTC. Translated: CSASFRVAGYTF.

This clonotype was observed a few times. The chain employs TRBV7-2 and TRBJ2-1; 11 bases agree with TRBD2. The germline V gene has CDR1 SGHTA and CDR2 FQGNSA. The CDR3 runs to 15 residues. With V trimmed by 5 bases and J by 4 bases, 4 bases remained unmatched. The CDR3 region is CASSVGLAEYNEQFF. In nucleotides, the CDR3 is TGTGCCAGCAGCGTGGGACTAGCGGAGTACAATGAGCAGTTCTTC.

The V gene is TRBV7-9, the J gene TRBJ1-6; unclear D gene. V was clipped by 2 bases and J by 8 bases, with 10 bases between them. The CDR3 consists of 14 residues. Germline V lookup: CDR1 SEHNR, CDR2 FQNEAQ (reference sequence). This chain's CDR3 is CASSLRREYSPLHF. DNA of the CDR3: TGTGCCAGCAGCTTAAGGAGGGAGTATTCACCCCTCCACTTT.

The chain has TRBV21-1 and TRBJ2-2; the table's D call, TRBD2, was not checked against the DNA. TRBV21-1 is a pseudogene segment. CDR3 length: 21 residues. The chain's CDR3 is CASSKALYRTSATWGTGELFF. The CDR3 nucleotides read TGTGCCAGCAGCAAAGCGCTTTATAGGACTAGCGCTACATGGGGCACCGGGGAGCTGTTTTTT.

The chain has TRBV20-1 and TRBJ1-2; 7 bases map to TRBD1. The CDR3 spans 13 residues. Unmatched junction bases numbered 6, after V lost 4 bases and J lost 4 bases. The germline CDR1 and CDR2 sequences are DFQATT and SNEGSKA (reference sequence). The CDR3 here is CSANLRDSYGYTF. CDR3 nucleotide sequence: TGCAGTGCTAATCTAAGGGACAGCTATGGCTACACCTTC.

This chain connects TRBV9 to TRBJ2-5; no definite D call. Germline V gene data show CDR1 as SGDLS and CDR2 as YYNGEE. The CDR3 sequence is 13 residues long. The V and J ends lost 3 bases and 11 bases respectively, with 17 bases between them. The CDR3 reads CASSGWADNEQYF. In nucleotides, the CDR3 is TGTGCCAGCAGCGGGTGGGCCGACAATGAGCAGTACTTC.

A few counts support this clonotype. The chain joins TRBV6-6 to TRBJ1-5; 8 bases are a match to TRBD1. This CDR3 region has 13 residues. With V trimmed by 6 bases and J by 2 bases, 0 bases remained unmatched. Germline assignment: CDR1 MNHNY and CDR2 SVGAGI (reference sequence). As DNA, the CDR3 is TGTGCCAGCAGGGACAGGGGCAATCAGCCCCAGCATTTT. Protein: CASRDRGNQPQHF.

V and J are TRBV21-1 and TRBJ2-3; whether TRBD1, the table's D call, matches the DNA was not checked. TRBV21-1 is tagged as a pseudogene. The CDR3 runs to 13 residues. The CDR3 reads CASSKETDRYAYF. The CDR3 DNA follows: TGTGCCAGCAGCAAAGAGACAGACAGATACGCGTATTTT.

CDR3 nucleotides: TGTGCCAGCAGTTTAGGAGTCCCGGACGGCAATCAGCCCCAGCATTTT. Residues: CASSLGVPDGNQPQHF. V and J are TRBV28 and TRBJ1-5; no clear D gene. In germline, CDR1 is MDHEN, CDR2 SYDVKM. This CDR3 has 16 residues. V dropped 2 bases and J dropped 2 bases, with 13 bases sitting between them.

This clonotype was observed a single time. The genes are TRBV12-3 or TRBV12-4 and TRBJ2-5; the D is unclear. The J call is uncertain, as TRBJ2-7 better fits the DNA end. CDR3 size: 14 residues. DNA of the CDR3: TGTGCCAGCAGTTCGAACGCTCGGACGGTCGAGCAGTACTTC. Protein product: CASSSNARTVEQYF.

The chain carries TRBV30 and TRBJ2-1, with TRBD2 as a possible D gene (6 bases). The CDR3 loop spans 13 amino acids. Germline V gene lookup returns CDR1 GTSNPN and CDR2 SVGIG (reference sequence). Trimming stripped 3 bases from V and 8 bases from J, with 14 bases between. CDR3 residues: CAWRLTRGYEQFF. As DNA, the CDR3 is TGTGCCTGGAGGTTGACTAGAGGTTATGAGCAGTTCTTC.

The chain is built from TRBV5-1 and TRBJ2-1; no clear D. With 0 bases removed from V and 10 bases from J, the gap between germline ends came to 14 bases. The CDR3 has 14 amino acids. Per germline, CDR1 SGHRS and CDR2 YFSETQ. In nucleotides, the CDR3 is TGCGCCAGCAGCTTGGAGTTGGCAGATGCGGAGCAGTTCTTC. This gives the protein CASSLELADAEQFF.

J is TRBJ1-2 and V is TRBV6-1, with D unclear. V was pared by 0 bases and J by 7 bases, with 9 bases between. The germline V gene encodes CDR1 MNHNS and CDR2 SASEGT. CDR3 length: 13 amino acids. The CDR3, as DNA: TGTGCCAGCAGTGAAGCCGCAGTGGGTGGCTACACCTTC. Translating it yields CASSEAAVGGYTF.

CDR3: CASSFLGDRQSDTQYF. CDR3 in DNA: TGTGCCAGCAGTTTCCTAGGGGACCGCCAGTCAGATACGCAGTATTTT. V gene TRBV28 combines with J gene TRBJ2-3, with D perhaps assigned TRBD1 or TRBD2 (5 bases each). The CDR3 length is 16 residues. Trimming cost V 3 bases and J 4 bases, with 17 bases left between them. Germline V gene data show CDR1 as MDHEN and CDR2 as SYDVKM.

The J gene is TRBJ2-6, the V gene TRBV9, with a weak D call TRBD1 (5 bases). The CDR3 extends over 16 amino acids. Trimming shortened V by 4 bases and J by 0 bases, and 11 bases separated the two germline ends. CDR1 and CDR2 from the germline V gene are SGDLS and YYNGEE. The CDR3 sequence: CASSSPQGSGANVLTF. The CDR3, as DNA: TGTGCCAGCAGCTCCCCCCAGGGCTCTGGGGCCAACGTCCTGACTTTC.